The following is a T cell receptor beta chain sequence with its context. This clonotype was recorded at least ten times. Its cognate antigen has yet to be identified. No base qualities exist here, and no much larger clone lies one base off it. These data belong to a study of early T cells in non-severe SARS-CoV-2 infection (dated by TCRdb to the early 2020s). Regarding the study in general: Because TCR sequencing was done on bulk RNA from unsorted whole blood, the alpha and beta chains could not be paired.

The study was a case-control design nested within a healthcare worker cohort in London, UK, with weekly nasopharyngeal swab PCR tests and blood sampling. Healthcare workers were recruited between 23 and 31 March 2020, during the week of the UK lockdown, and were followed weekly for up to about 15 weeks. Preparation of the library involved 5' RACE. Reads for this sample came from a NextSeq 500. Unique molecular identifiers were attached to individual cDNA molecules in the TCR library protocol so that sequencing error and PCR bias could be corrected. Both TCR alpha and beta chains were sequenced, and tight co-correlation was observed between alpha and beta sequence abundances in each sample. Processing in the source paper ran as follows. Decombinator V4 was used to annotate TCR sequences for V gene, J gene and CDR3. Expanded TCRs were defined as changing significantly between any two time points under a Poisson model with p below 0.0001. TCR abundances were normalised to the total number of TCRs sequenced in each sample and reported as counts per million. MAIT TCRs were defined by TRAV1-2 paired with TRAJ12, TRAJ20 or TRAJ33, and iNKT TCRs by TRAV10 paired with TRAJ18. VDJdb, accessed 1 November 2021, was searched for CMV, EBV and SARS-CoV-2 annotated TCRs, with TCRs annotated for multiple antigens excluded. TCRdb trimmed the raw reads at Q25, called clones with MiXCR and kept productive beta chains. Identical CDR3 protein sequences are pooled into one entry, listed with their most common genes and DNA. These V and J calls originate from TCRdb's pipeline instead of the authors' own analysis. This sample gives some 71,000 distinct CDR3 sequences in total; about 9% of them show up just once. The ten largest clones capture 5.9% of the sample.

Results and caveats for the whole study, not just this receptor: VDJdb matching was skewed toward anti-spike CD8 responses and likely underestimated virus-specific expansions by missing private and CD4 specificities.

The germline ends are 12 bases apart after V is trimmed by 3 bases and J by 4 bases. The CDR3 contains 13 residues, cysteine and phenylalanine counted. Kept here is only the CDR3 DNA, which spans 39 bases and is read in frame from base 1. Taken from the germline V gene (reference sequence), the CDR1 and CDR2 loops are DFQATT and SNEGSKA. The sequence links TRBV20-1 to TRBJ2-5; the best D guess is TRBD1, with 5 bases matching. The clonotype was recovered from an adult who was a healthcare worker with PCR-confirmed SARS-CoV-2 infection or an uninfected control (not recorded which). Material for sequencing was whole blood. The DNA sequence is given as TGCAGTGCTAGGATCCAGGGCGGAGAGACCCAGTACTTC. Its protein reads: CSARIQGGETQYF.